The T cell receptor (beta chain) under discussion was sequenced for a study of cytomegalovirus exposure and HLA in healthy donors. Separate from the approximately 670-subject first cohort, the 120-subject validation cohort was the one that the donors belonged to. The study, taken as a whole, reports: The classifier reportedly diagnosed cytomegalovirus status with high specificity and sensitivity. Most sequenced TCRs were rare (though some public TCRs occurred in many donors).

TCRdb's copy holds only in-frame clones and misses some; the assay was immunoSEQ multiplex PCR. This sample carries 130,000 to 150,000 clones, approximately 86% of them seen once, and the ten largest clones take almost 8%. Germline V gives CDR1 MNHEY, CDR2 SMNVEV (reference sequence). The CDR3 extends over 16 amino acids. Germline trimming cut 4 bases from V and 0 bases from J; bases unmatched to any gene: 3. Concerning this clone itself: Its antigen is not identified.

The sample consisted of PBMCs. This receptor was identified in a woman between 18 and 29 years old in good health and CMV-seropositive. V is TRBV27 and J is TRBJ2-1; 10 nucleotides align to TRBD2. In nucleotides, the CDR3 is TGTGCCAGCAGTTCTTTAGCGGGAGGCTCCTACAATGAGCAGTTCTTC. Translation gives CASSSLAGGSYNEQFF.